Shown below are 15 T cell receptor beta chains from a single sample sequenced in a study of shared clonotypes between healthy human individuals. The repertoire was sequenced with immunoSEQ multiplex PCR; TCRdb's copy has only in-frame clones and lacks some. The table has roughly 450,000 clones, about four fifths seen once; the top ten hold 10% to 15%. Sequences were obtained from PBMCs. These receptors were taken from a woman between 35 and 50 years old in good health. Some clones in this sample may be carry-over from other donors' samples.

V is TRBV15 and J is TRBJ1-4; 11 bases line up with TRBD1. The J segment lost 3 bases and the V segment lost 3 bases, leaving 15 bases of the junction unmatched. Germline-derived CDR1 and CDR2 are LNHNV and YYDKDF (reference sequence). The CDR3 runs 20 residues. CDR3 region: CATSSDGRDRGIVANEKLFF. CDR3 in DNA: TGTGCCACCAGCAGTGACGGCCGGGACAGGGGGATTGTGGCTAATGAAAAACTGTTTTTT.

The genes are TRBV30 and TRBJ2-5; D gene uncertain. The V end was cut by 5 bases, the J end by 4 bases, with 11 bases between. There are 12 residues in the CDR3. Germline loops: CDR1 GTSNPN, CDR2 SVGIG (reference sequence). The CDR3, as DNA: TGTGCCTGGTTCTCACCTGGAGAGACCCAGTACTTC. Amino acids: CAWFSPGETQYF.

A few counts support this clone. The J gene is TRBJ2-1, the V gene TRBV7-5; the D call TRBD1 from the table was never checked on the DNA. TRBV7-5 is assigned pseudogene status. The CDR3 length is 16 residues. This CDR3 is CVRSLATGQGCNEQFF. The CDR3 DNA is TGTGTCAGAAGCTTAGCGACGGGACAGGGGTGCAATGAGCAGTTCTTC.

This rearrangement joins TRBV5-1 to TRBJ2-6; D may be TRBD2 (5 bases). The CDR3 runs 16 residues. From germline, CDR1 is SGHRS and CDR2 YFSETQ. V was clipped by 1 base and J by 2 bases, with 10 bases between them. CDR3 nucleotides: TGCGCCAGCAGCTTGTACGAGGGCCCTGGGGCCAACGTCCTGACTTTC. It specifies CASSLYEGPGANVLTF.

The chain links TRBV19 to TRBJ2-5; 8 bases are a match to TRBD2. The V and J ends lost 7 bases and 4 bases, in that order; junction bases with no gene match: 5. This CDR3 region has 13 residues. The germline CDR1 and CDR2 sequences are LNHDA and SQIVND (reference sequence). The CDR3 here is CASNPGLGETQYF. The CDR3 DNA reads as TGTGCCAGTAATCCGGGACTAGGAGAGACCCAGTACTTC.

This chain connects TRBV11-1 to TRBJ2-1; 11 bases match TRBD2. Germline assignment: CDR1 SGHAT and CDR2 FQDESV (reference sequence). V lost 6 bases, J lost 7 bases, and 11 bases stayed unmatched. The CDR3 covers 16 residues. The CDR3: CASRPRLAGLENEQFF. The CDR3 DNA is TGTGCCAGCAGACCCAGACTAGCGGGATTGGAAAATGAGCAGTTCTTC.

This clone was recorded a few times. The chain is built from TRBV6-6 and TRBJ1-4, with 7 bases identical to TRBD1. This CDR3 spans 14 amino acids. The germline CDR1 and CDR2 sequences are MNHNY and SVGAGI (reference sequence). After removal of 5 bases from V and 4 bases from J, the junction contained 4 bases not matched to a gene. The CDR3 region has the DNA TGTGCCAGCAGTCCAGGGACAGTTAATGAAAAACTGTTTTTT. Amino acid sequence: CASSPGTVNEKLFF.

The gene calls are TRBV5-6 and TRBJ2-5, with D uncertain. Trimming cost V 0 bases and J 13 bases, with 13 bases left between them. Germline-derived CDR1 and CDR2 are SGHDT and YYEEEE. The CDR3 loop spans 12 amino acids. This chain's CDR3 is CASSLANTARYF. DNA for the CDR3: TGTGCCAGCAGCTTGGCGAATACGGCGCGGTACTTC.

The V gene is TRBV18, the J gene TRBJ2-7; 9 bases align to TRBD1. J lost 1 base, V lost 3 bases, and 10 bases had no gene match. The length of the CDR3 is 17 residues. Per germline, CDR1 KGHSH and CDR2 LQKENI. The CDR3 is CASSPLSGQGPSYEQYF. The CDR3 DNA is TGTGCCAGCTCACCGCTGAGCGGACAGGGGCCGTCCTACGAGCAGTACTTC.

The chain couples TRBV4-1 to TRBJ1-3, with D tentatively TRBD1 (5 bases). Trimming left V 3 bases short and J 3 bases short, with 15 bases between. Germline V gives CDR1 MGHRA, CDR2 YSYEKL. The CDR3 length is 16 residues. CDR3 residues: CASSHRGGLGGNTIYF. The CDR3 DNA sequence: TGCGCCAGCAGCCACCGGGGGGGGTTGGGTGGAAACACCATATATTTT.

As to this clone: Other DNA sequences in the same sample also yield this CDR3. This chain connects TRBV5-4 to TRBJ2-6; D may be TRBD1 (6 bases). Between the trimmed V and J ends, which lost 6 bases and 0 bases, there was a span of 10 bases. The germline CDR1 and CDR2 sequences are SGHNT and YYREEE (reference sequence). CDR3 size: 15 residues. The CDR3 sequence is CASTDRSSGANVLTF. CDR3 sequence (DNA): TGTGCCAGCACCGACAGGAGCTCTGGGGCCAACGTCCTGACTTTC.

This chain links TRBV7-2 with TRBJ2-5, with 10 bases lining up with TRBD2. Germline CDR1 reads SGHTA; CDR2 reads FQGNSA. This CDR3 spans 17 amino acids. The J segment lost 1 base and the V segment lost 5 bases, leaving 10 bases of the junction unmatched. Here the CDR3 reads CASSLPFSGRSQETQYF. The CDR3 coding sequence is TGTGCCAGCAGCCTCCCCTTTAGCGGGAGGTCCCAAGAGACCCAGTACTTC. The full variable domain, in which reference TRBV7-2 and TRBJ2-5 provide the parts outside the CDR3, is GAGVSQSPSNKVTEKGKDVELRCDPISGHTALYWYRQSLGQGLEFLIYFQGNSAPDKSGLPSDRFSAERTGGSVSTLTIQRTQQEDSAVYLCASSLPFSGRSQETQYFGPGTRLLVL.

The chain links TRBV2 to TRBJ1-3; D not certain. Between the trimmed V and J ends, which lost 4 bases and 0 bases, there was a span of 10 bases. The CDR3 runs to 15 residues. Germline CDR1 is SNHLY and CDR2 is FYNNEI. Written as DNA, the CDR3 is TGTGCCAGCAGTGCCCAAATAAGCTCTGGAAACACCATATATTTT. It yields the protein CASSAQISSGNTIYF.

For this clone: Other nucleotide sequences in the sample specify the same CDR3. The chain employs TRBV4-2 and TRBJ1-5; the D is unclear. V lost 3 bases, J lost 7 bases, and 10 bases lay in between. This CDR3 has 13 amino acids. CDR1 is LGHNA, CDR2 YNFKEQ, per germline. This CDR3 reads CASSQGAGQPQHF. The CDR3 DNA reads TGTGCCAGCAGCCAGGGTGCGGGGCAGCCCCAGCATTTT.

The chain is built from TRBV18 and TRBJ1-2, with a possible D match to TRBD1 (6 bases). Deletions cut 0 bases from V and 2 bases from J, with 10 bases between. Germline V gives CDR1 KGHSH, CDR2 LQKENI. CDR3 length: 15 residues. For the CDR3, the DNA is TGTGCCAGCTCACCACCCGGGGGCAAGAACTATGGCTACACCTTC. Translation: CASSPPGGKNYGYTF.